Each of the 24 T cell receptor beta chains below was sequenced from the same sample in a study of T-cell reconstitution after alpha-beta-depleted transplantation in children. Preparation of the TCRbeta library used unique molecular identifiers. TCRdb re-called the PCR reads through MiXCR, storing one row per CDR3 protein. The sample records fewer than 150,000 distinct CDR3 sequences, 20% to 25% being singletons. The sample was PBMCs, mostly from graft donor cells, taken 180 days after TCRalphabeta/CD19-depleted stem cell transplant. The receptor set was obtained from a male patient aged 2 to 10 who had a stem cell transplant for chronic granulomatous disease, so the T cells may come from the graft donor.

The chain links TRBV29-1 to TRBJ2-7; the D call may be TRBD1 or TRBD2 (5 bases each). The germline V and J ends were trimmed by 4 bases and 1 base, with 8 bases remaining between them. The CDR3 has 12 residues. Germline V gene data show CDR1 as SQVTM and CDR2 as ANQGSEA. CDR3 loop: CSVGDGSYEQYF. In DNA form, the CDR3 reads TGCAGCGTTGGGGACGGTTCCTACGAGCAGTACTTC.

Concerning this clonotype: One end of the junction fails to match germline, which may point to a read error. This CDR3 is CSVEHSVNAEAFF. For the CDR3, the DNA is TGCAGCGTTGAACACAGCGTGAACGCTGAAGCTTTCTTT. The chain carries TRBV29-1 and TRBJ1-1; the D is unclear. The CDR3 totals 13 residues. Germline V lookup: CDR1 SQVTM, CDR2 ANQGSEA.

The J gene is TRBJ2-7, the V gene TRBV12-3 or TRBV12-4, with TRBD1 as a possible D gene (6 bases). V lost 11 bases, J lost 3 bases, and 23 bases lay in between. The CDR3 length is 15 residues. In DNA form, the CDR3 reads TGTGCCTCCCAGTCTCCAGGGGCTCTAAGCTACGAGCAGTACTTC. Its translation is CASQSPGALSYEQYF.

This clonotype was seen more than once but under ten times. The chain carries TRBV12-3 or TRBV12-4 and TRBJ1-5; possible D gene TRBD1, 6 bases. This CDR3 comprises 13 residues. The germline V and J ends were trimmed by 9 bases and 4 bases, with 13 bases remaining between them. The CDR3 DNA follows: TGTGCCAGTGCATGGCAGGGGAATCAGCCCCAGCATTTT. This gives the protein CASAWQGNQPQHF.

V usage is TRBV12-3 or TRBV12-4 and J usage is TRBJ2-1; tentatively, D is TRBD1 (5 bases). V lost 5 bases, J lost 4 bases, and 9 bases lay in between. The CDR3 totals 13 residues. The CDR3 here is CASSPTAYNEQFF. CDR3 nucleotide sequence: TGTGCCAGCAGTCCGACAGCTTACAATGAGCAGTTCTTC.

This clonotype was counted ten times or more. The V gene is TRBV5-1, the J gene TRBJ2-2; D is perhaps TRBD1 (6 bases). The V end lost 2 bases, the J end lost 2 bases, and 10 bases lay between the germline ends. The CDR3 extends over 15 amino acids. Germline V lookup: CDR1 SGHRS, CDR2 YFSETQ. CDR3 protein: CASSFTGQNTGELFF. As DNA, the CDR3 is TGCGCCAGCAGCTTTACGGGACAAAACACCGGGGAGCTGTTTTTT.

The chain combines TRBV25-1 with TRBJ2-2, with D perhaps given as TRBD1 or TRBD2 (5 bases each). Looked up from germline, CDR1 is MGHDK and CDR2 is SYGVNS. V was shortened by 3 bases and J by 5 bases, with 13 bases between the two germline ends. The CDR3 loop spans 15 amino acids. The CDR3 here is CASSEGQGETGELFF. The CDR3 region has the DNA TGTGCCAGCAGTGAGGGGCAGGGAGAGACCGGGGAGCTGTTTTTT.

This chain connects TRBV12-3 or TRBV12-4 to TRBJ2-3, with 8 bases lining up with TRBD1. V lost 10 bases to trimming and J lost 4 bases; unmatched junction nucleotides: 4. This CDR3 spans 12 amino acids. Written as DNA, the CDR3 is TGTGCCATCGAACAGGGGGCAGATACGCAGTATTTT. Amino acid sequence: CAIEQGADTQYF.

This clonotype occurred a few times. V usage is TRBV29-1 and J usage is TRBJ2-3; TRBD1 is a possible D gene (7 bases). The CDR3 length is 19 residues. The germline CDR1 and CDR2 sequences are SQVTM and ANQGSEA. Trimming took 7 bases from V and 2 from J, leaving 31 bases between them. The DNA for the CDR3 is TGCAGCGAATCCAGGGGGGACAGAAAAGTTTTCGCCCTCACAGATACGCAGTATTTT. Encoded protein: CSESRGDRKVFALTDTQYF.

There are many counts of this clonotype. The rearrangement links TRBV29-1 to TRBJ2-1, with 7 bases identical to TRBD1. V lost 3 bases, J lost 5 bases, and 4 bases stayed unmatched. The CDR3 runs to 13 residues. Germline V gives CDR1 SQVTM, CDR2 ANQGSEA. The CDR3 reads CSVDQDRNNEQFF. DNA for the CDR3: TGCAGCGTTGACCAGGACAGGAACAATGAGCAGTTCTTC.

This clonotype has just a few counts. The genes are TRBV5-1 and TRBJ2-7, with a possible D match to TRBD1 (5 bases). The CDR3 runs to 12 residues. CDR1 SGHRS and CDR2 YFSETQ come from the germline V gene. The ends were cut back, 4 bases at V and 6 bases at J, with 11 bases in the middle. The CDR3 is CASSPWGGEQYF. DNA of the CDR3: TGCGCCAGCAGCCCATGGGGCGGCGAGCAGTACTTC.

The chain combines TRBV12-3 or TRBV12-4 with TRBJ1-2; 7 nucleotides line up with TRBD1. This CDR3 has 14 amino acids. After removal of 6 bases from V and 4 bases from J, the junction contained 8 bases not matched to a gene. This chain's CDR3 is CASSPRGLSYGYTF. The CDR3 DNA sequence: TGTGCCAGCAGCCCCAGGGGGTTGAGCTATGGCTACACCTTC.

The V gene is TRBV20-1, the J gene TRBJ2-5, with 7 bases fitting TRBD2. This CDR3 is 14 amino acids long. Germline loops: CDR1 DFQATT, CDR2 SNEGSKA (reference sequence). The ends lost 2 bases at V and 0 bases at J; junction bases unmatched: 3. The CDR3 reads CSARHGGYQETQYF. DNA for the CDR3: TGCAGTGCTAGACACGGGGGGTACCAAGAGACCCAGTACTTC.

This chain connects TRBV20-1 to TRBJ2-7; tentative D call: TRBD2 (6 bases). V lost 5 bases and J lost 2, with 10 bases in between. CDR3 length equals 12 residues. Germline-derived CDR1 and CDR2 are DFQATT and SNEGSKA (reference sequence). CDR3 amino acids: CSACGDTYEQYF. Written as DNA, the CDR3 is TGCAGTGCTTGCGGGGATACCTACGAGCAGTACTTC.

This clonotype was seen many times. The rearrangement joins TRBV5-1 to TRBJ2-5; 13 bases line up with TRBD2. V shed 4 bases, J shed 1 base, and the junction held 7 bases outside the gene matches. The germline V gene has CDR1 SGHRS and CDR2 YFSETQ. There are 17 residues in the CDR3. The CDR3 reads CASSALGLAGPQETQYF. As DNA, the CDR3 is TGCGCCAGCAGCGCCCTGGGACTAGCGGGACCCCAAGAGACCCAGTACTTC.

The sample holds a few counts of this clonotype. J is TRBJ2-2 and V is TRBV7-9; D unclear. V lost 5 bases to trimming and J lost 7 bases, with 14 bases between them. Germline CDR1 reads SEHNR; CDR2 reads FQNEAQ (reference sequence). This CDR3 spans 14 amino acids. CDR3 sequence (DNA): TGTGCCAGCAGCACCCGACCATCCGACGGGGAGCTGTTTTTT. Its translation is CASSTRPSDGELFF. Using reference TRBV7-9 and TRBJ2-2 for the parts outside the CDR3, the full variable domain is DTGVSQNPRHKITKRGQNVTFRCDPISEHNRLYWYRQTLGQGPEFLTYFQNEAQLEKSRLLSDRFSAERPKGSFSTLEIQRTEQGDSAMYLCASSTRPSDGELFFGEGSRLTVL.

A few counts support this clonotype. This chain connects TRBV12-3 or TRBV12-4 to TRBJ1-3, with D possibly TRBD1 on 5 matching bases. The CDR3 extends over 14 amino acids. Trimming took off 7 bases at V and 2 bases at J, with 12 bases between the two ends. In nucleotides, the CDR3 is TGTGCCAGCATTATATGGGGGGCTGGAAACACCATATATTTT. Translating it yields CASIIWGAGNTIYF.

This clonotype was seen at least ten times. The CDR3 reads CASSPELAGVDEQFF. CDR3 DNA: TGTGCCAGCTCACCGGAACTAGCGGGGGTGGATGAGCAGTTCTTC. The J gene is TRBJ2-1, the V gene TRBV18; TRBD2 agrees at 11 bases. Germline V lookup: CDR1 KGHSH, CDR2 LQKENI. The CDR3 is 15 amino acids. The V segment lost 3 bases and the J segment 8 bases; nucleotides outside the gene matches: 6.

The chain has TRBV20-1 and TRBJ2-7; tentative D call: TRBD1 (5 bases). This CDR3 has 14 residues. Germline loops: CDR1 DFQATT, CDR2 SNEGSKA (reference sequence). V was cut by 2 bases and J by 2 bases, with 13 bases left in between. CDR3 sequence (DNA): TGCAGTGCTAGAAACCAGGGCACGGCCTACGAGCAGTACTTC. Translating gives CSARNQGTAYEQYF.

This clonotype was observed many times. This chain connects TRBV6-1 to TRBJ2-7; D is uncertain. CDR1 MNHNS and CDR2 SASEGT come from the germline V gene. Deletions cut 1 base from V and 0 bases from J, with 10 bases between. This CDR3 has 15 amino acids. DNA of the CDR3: TGTGCCAGCAGTGAAGTCCGAGGTAGCTCCTACGAGCAGTACTTC. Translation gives CASSEVRGSSYEQYF.

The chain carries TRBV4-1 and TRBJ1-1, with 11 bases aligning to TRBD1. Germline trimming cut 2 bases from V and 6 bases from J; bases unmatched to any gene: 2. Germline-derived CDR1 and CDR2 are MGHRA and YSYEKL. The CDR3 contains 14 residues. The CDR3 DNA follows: TGCGCCAGCAGCCAATCGGACAGGGGGCCTGAAGCTTTCTTT. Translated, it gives CASSQSDRGPEAFF.

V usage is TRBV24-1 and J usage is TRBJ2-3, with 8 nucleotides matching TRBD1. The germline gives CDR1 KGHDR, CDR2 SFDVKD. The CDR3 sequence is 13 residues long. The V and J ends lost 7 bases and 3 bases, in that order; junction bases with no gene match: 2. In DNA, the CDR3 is TGTGCCACCAGCGGACAGGGAACAGATACGCAGTATTTT. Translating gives CATSGQGTDTQYF.

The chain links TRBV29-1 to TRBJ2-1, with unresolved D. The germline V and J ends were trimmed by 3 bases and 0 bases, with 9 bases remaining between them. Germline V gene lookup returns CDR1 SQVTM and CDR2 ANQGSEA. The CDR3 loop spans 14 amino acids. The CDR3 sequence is CSVESRSSYNEQFF. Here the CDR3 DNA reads TGCAGCGTTGAGTCCCGTAGCTCCTACAATGAGCAGTTCTTC.

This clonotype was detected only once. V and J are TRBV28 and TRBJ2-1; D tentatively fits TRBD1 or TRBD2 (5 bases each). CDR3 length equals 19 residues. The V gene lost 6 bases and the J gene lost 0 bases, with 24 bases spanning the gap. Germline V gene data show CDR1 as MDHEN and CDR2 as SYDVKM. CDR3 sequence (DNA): TGTGCCAGCAGCATAACTTTTTTGAAGAGGGGAAGCTCCTACAATGAGCAGTTCTTC. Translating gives CASSITFLKRGSSYNEQFF.